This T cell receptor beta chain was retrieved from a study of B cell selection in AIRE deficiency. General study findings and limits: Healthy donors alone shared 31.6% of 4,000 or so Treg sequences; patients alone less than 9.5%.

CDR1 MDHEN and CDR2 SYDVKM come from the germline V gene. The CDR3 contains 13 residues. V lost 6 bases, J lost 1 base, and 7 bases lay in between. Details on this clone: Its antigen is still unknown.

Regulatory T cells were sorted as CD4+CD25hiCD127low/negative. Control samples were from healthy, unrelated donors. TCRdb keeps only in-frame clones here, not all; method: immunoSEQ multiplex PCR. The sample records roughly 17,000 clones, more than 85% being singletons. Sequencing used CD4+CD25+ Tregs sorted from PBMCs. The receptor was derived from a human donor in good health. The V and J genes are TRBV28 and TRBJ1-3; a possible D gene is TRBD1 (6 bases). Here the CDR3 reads CASRGTSGNTIYF. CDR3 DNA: TGTGCCAGCAGAGGGACATCTGGAAACACCATATATTTT.